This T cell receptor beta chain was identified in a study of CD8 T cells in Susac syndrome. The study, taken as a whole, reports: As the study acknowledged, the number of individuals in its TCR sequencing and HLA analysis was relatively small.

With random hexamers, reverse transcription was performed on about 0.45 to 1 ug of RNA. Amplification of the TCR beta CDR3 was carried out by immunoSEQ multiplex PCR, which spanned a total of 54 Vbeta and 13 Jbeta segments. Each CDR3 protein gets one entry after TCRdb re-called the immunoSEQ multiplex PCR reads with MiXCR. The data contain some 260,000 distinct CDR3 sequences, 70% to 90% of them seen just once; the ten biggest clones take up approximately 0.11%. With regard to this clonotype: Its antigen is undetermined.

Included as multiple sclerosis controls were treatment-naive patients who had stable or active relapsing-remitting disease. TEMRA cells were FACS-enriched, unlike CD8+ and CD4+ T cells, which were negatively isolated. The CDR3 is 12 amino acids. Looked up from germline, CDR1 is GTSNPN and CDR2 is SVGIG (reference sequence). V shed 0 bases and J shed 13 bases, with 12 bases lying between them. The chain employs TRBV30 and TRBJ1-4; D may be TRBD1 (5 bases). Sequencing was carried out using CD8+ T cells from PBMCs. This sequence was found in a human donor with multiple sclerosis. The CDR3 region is CAWSVGRAGLFF. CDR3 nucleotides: TGTGCCTGGAGTGTCGGCAGGGCGGGACTGTTTTTT. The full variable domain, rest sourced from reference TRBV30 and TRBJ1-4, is SQTIHQWPATLVQPVGSPLSLECTVEGTSNPNLYWYRQAAGRGLQLLFYSVGIGQISSEVPQNLSASRPQDRQFILSSKKLLLSDSGFYLCAWSVGRAGLFFGSGTQLSVL.